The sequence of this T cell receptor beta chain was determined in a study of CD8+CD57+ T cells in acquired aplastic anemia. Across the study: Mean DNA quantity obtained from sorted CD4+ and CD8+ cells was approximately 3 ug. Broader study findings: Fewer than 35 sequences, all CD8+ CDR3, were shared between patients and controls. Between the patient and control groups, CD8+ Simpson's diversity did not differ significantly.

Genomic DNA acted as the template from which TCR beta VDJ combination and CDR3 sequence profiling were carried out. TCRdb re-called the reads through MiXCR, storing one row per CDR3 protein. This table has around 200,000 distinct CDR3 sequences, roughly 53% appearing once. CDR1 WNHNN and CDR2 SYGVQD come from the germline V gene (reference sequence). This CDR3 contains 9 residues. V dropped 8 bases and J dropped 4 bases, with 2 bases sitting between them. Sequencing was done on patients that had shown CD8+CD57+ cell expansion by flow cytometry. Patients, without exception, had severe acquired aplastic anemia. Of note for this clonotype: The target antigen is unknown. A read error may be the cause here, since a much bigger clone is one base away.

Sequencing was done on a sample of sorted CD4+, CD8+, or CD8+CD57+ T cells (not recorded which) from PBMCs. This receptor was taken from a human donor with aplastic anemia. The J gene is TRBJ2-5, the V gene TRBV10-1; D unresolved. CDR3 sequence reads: CASAETQYF. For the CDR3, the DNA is TGCGCCAGCGCAGAGACCCAGTACTTC.